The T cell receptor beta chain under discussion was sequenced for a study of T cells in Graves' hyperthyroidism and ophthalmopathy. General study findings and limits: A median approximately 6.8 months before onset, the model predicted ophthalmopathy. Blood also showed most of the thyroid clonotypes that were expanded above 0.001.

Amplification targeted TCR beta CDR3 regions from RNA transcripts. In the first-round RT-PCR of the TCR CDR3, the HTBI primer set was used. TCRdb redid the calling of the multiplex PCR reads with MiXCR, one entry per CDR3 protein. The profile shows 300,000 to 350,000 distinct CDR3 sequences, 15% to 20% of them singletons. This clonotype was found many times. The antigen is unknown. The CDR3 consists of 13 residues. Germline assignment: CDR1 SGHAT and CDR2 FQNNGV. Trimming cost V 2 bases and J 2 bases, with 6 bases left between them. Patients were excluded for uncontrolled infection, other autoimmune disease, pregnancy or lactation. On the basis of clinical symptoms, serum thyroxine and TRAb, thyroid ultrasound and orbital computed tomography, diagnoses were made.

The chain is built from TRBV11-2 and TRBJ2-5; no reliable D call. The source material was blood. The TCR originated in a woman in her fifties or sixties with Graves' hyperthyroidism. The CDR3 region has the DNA TGTGCCAGCAGCTTACGAGAGCAAGAGACCCAGTACTTC. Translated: CASSLREQETQYF.